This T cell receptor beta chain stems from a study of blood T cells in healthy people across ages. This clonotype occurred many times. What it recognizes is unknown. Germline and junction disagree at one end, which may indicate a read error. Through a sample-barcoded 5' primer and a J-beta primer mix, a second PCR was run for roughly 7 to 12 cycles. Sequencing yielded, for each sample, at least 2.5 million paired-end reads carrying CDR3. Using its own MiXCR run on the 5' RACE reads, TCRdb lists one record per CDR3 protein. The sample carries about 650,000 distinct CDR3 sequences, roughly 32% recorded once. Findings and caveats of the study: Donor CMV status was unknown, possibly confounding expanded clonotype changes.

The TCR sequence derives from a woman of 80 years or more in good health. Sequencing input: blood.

The CDR3 DNA sequence: TGTGCCAGCAGCGTAGAAGAGACCCAGTACTTC. It is translated as CASSVEETQYF. The chain is built from TRBV11-2 and TRBJ2-5; no firm D call. Germline CDR1 reads SGHAT; CDR2 reads FQNNGV. The length of the CDR3 is 11 residues. Full variable domain (rest looked up from reference TRBV11-2 and TRBJ2-5): EAGVAQSPRYKIIEKRQSVAFWCNPISGHATLYWYQQILGQGPKLLIQFQNNGVVDDSQLPKDRFSAERLKGVDSTLKIQPAKLEDSAVYLCASSVEETQYFGPGTRLLVL.